The 16 T cell receptor beta chains below were found in one sample sequenced in a study of blood T cell repertoires in COVID-19. Clones were sequenced by immunoSEQ multiplex PCR, and TCRdb holds only the in-frame ones, with some missing. Of 200,000 or so clones detected, just under 85% appear once; the ten largest clones hold around 6.9%. Sequences were obtained from peripheral blood. The receptors originated from a human donor with acute or convalescent COVID-19. The donor label of this sample is uncertain.

The gene calls are TRBV30 and TRBJ1-5; a possible D gene is TRBD1 (6 bases). Germline lookup yields CDR1 GTSNPN and CDR2 SVGIG (reference sequence). Trimming removed 3 bases from V and 1 base from J, with 7 bases in between. The CDR3 length is 13 residues. The CDR3: CAWSTGSNQPQHF. The CDR3 coding sequence is TGTGCCTGGAGCACAGGGAGCAATCAGCCCCAGCATTTT.

This clone appeared a single time. The chain combines TRBV9 with TRBJ2-5, with 13 bases lining up with TRBD2. Germline CDR1 and CDR2: SGDLS and YYNGEE. There are 17 residues in the CDR3. V trimming: 3 bases; J trimming: 5 bases; junction bases outside the gene matches: 10. The CDR3, as DNA: TGTGCCAGCAGCGAGGGGGGACTAGCGGGGTTTAGGGAGACCCAGTACTTC. Protein product: CASSEGGLAGFRETQYF.

The J gene is TRBJ1-5, the V gene TRBV3-1 (or the pseudogene TRBV3-2), with D perhaps TRBD1 (5 bases). V lost 0 bases to trimming and J lost 7 bases, with 10 bases between them. The CDR3 covers 14 residues. Germline V gene lookup returns CDR1 LGHDT and CDR2 YNNKEL (reference sequence). The CDR3 loop reads CASSQESGRQPQHF. The CDR3 DNA sequence: TGTGCCAGCAGCCAAGAGTCAGGGCGACAGCCCCAGCATTTT.

The count of this clone is one. The J gene is TRBJ2-2, the V gene TRBV9; 9 bases agree with TRBD2. CDR3 length: 16 residues. Trimming took 0 bases from V and 5 from J; bases not matched to a gene: 5. The germline CDR1 and CDR2 sequences are SGDLS and YYNGEE. The CDR3 DNA reads TGTGCCAGCAGCGTAGTCTCCAGCGGGGGGACCGGGGAGCTGTTTTTT. This codes for CASSVVSSGGTGELFF.

This clone was counted a single time. This chain links TRBV5-4 with TRBJ2-7, with TRBD1 as a possible D gene (6 bases). This CDR3 spans 14 amino acids. Germline V gives CDR1 SGHNT, CDR2 YYREEE (reference sequence). V shed 4 bases and J shed 2 bases, with 13 bases lying between them. CDR3 in amino acids: CASSPRTVPYEQYF. Written as DNA, the CDR3 is TGTGCCAGCAGCCCCAGGACAGTACCCTACGAGCAGTACTTC.

As DNA, the CDR3 is TGTGCCAGCAGCTTCTACAGGGAGACCACAGATACGCAGTATTTT. Translated, it gives CASSFYRETTDTQYF. The rearrangement joins TRBV5-4 to TRBJ2-3, with a weak D call TRBD1 (6 bases). CDR3 length: 15 residues. V was shortened by 2 bases and J by 2 bases, with 12 bases between the two germline ends. The germline CDR1 and CDR2 sequences are SGHNT and YYREEE (reference sequence).

This chain connects TRBV19 to TRBJ2-3; 13 bases fit TRBD2. The CDR3 spans 15 residues. CDR1 LNHDA and CDR2 SQIVND come from the germline V gene (reference sequence). J gave up 6 bases and V 9 bases, and 9 bases lay outside the gene matches. The CDR3 DNA is TGTGCCAGCCGTCGGGGACTAGCGGGACTCGATACGCAGTATTTT. Amino acids: CASRRGLAGLDTQYF.

This chain joins TRBV30 and TRBJ1-5; D ambiguous. Germline CDR1 and CDR2: GTSNPN and SVGIG (reference sequence). Trimming removed 0 bases at V and 4 bases at J, with 7 bases between. The CDR3 has 13 amino acids. DNA of the CDR3: TGTGCCTGGAGTGTGGAGGAGAATCAGCCCCAGCATTTT. It is translated as CAWSVEENQPQHF.

In its sample, this clone was seen a few times. This chain links TRBV10-1 with TRBJ2-3; maybe TRBD2 (6 bases). The CDR3 length is 13 residues. V was cut by 4 bases and J by 3 bases, with 8 bases left in between. Germline-derived CDR1 and CDR2 are WNHNN and SYGVQD (reference sequence). The CDR3 reads CASSVRETDTQYF. The DNA for the CDR3 is TGCGCCAGCAGTGTACGGGAGACAGATACGCAGTATTTT.

The CDR3 spells CASSFTGLAAHSYNEQFF. In DNA, the CDR3 is TGCGCCAGCAGCTTTACCGGACTAGCGGCCCACTCCTACAATGAGCAGTTCTTC. This chain joins TRBV5-1 and TRBJ2-1, with TRBD2 identical over 10 bases. Germline loops: CDR1 SGHRS, CDR2 YFSETQ. The CDR3 has 18 residues. The V gene end was trimmed by 2 bases and the J gene end by 0 bases; junction bases not matched to a gene: 8.

This chain joins TRBV9 and TRBJ2-5; 9 bases map to TRBD2. Germline V gives CDR1 SGDLS, CDR2 YYNGEE. V lost 3 bases to trimming and J lost 0 bases; unmatched junction nucleotides: 9. This CDR3 spans 17 amino acids. In nucleotides, the CDR3 is TGTGCCAGCAGCGCCCCGTCTAGCGGGATGTACCAAGAGACCCAGTACTTC. Translation: CASSAPSSGMYQETQYF.

The rearrangement uses TRBV5-4 and TRBJ2-2; 13 bases are a match to TRBD2. The V gene end was trimmed by 3 bases and the J gene end by 4 bases; junction bases not matched to a gene: 9. The CDR3 totals 18 residues. The V gene's germline CDR1 is SGHNT and CDR2 YYREEE (reference sequence). This chain's CDR3 is CASSSPGLAGSGTGELFF. The CDR3 DNA reads as TGTGCCAGCAGCTCCCCGGGACTAGCGGGATCGGGCACCGGGGAGCTGTTTTTT.

J is TRBJ2-3 and V is TRBV7-9; the match to TRBD1 covers 8 bases. With 2 bases clipped from V and 2 bases from J, the junction kept 6 bases outside the gene matches. From germline, CDR1 is SEHNR and CDR2 FQNEAQ (reference sequence). The CDR3 has 16 residues. CDR3 loop: CASSLRAGGLTDTQYF. CDR3 in DNA: TGTGCCAGCAGCTTACGGGCAGGGGGCCTCACAGATACGCAGTATTTT.

This clone appeared a few times. The chain carries TRBV7-9 and TRBJ1-5; D not resolved. CDR3 length equals 12 residues. Germline lookup yields CDR1 SEHNR and CDR2 FQNEAQ (reference sequence). V gave up 10 bases and J gave up 2 bases, with 9 bases separating them. CDR3 in amino acids: CAIGLGNQPQHF. The CDR3 nucleotides read TGTGCCATAGGACTTGGCAATCAGCCCCAGCATTTT.

This clone was seen once. The chain uses TRBV7-3 and TRBJ2-1; 7 nucleotides match TRBD2. J was trimmed by 12 bases and V by 2 bases; bases with no gene match: 13. This CDR3 region has 15 residues. From germline, CDR1 is SGHTA and CDR2 FQGTGA. The CDR3 protein is CASSLSAGAGEAQFF. For the CDR3, the DNA is TGTGCCAGCAGCTTATCCGCCGGGGCGGGAGAGGCGCAGTTCTTC.

The genes are TRBV2 and TRBJ2-1, with 15 bases matching TRBD2. The CDR3 is made up of 19 amino acids. The junction had 11 bases not matched to a gene; V was cut back by 6 bases and J by 2 bases. Looked up from germline, CDR1 is SNHLY and CDR2 is FYNNEI. CDR3 sequence (DNA): TGTGCCAGCAGCGCCGGGACTAGCGGGAGGAGAGGGGCCTACAATGAGCAGTTCTTC. This translates into CASSAGTSGRRGAYNEQFF.